Below are 19 T cell receptor beta chains sequenced from a single sample in a study of T cell responses to AZD1222 COVID-19 vaccine. Sequencing was performed with immunoSEQ multiplex PCR; in TCRdb, only in-frame clones are kept and a portion is missing. The sample lists tens of thousands of clones, roughly 85% occurring once. Sequencing used peripheral blood, obtained on day 0 of AZD1222 vaccination. Receptors were obtained from an adult in good health.

In this sample, this clone turned up once. V usage is TRBV7-2 and J usage is TRBJ1-4, with 7 bases lining up with TRBD1. Germline V gene data show CDR1 as SGHTA and CDR2 as FQGNSA. The CDR3 sequence is 14 residues long. Trimming cost V 3 bases and J 7 bases; bases outside gene matches: 5. The CDR3 coding sequence is TGTGCCAGCAGCTTGGACAGGACCCTTGAAAAACTGTTTTTT. This sequence encodes CASSLDRTLEKLFF.

V is TRBV28 and J is TRBJ2-1; 8 bases line up with TRBD1. V gave up 7 bases and J gave up 7 bases; unmatched junction bases: 12. This CDR3 comprises 15 residues. CDR1 is MDHEN and CDR2 is SYDVKM in the germline V gene. The CDR3 nucleotides read TGTGCCAGCATCGGTGTGGCAGGGGGCTGGAATGAGCAGTTCTTC. This encodes CASIGVAGGWNEQFF. Complete variable domain (other parts from reference TRBV28 and TRBJ2-1): DVKVTQSSRYLVKRTGEKVFLECVQDMDHENMFWYRQDPGLGLRLIYFSYDVKMKEKGDIPEGYSVSREKKERFSLILESASTNQTSMYLCASIGVAGGWNEQFFGPGTRLTVL.

This chain joins TRBV2 and TRBJ1-5, with TRBD1 identical over 9 bases. Germline V gene data show CDR1 as SNHLY and CDR2 as FYNNEI. V lost 4 bases and J lost 0; bases outside the gene matches: 1. The CDR3 runs to 15 residues. The CDR3 protein is CASSGTGVSNQPQHF. Written as DNA, the CDR3 is TGTGCCAGCAGTGGGACAGGGGTTAGCAATCAGCCCCAGCATTTT.

V and J are TRBV2 and TRBJ1-1; D possibly corresponds to TRBD1 (6 bases). Germline assignment: CDR1 SNHLY and CDR2 FYNNEI. Deletions cut 6 bases from V and 12 bases from J, with 11 bases between. The CDR3 extends over 10 amino acids. The CDR3 coding sequence is TGTGCCAGCAGCAGGGGCGGAACTTTCTTT. It codes for CASSRGGTFF.

The V call is TRBV28, the J call TRBJ2-3, with 10 bases identical to TRBD2. Looked up from germline, CDR1 is MDHEN and CDR2 is SYDVKM. CDR3 length equals 14 residues. The trim removed 6 bases at V and 3 bases at J, leaving 3 bases unmatched. This chain's CDR3 is CASRPGLATDTQYF. The CDR3 DNA is TGTGCCAGCAGACCGGGACTAGCGACAGATACGCAGTATTTT.

This clone was counted a single time. The CDR3: CASSLGSNQPQHF. The DNA of the CDR3 is TGCGCCAGCAGCTTGGGCAGCAATCAGCCCCAGCATTTT. The chain recombines TRBV5-1 with TRBJ1-5; D is unresolved. The V and J ends lost 0 bases and 1 base respectively, with 2 bases between them. The germline V gene encodes CDR1 SGHRS and CDR2 YFSETQ. There are 13 residues in the CDR3.

As DNA, the CDR3 is TGTGCCAGTAGTATTTCAGTGTCCTACGAGCAGTACTTC. Translation gives CASSISVSYEQYF. The rearrangement joins TRBV19 to TRBJ2-7; no firm D call. Trimming pared 3 bases from V and 1 base from J, leaving 7 bases between. The CDR3 is made up of 13 amino acids. Germline assignment: CDR1 LNHDA and CDR2 SQIVND (reference sequence).

The J gene is TRBJ2-1, the V gene TRBV11-2, with D possibly TRBD2 on 5 matching bases. The CDR3 covers 16 residues. The germline gives CDR1 SGHAT, CDR2 FQNNGV. Between the trimmed V and J ends, which lost 4 bases and 7 bases, there was a span of 20 bases. The CDR3 DNA is TGTGCCAGCAGCTATGCGGGCGGGTCACTTGGGAATGAGCAGTTCTTC. Amino acids: CASSYAGGSLGNEQFF.

The V and J genes are TRBV6-5 and TRBJ2-7, with 7 bases fitting TRBD2. CDR3 size: 14 residues. V lost 1 base, J lost 3 bases, and 3 bases stayed unmatched. Germline values: CDR1 MNHEY, CDR2 SVGAGI. CDR3 bases: TGTGCCAGCAGTTACTGGGAGGGAAGCTACGAGCAGTACTTC. This codes for CASSYWEGSYEQYF.

The chain is built from TRBV15 and TRBJ1-2, with a weak D call TRBD1 (5 bases). CDR1 LNHNV and CDR2 YYDKDF come from the germline V gene (reference sequence). The CDR3 consists of 15 residues. Trimming removed 1 base from V and 5 bases from J, with 14 bases in between. CDR3 sequence reads: CATSRGVGGVYGYTF. In nucleotides, the CDR3 is TGTGCCACCAGCAGAGGGGTCGGAGGGGTATATGGCTACACCTTC.

The V and J genes are TRBV6-4 and TRBJ1-2, with TRBD1 identical over 8 bases. V shed 0 bases and J 6 bases; nucleotides not matched to a gene: 6. CDR3 size: 15 residues. The germline V gene has CDR1 MRHNA and CDR2 SNTAGT. This CDR3 is CASSDSITGQDGYTF. The CDR3 nucleotides are TGTGCCAGCAGTGACTCTATCACGGGACAGGATGGCTACACCTTC.

CDR3 in amino acids: CATSKTSGGSHNEQFF. The DNA of the CDR3 is TGTGCCACCAGCAAGACTAGCGGGGGGTCACACAATGAGCAGTTCTTC. The chain combines TRBV15 with TRBJ2-1; TRBD2 matches 13 bases. The germline CDR1 and CDR2 sequences are LNHNV and YYDKDF (reference sequence). The CDR3 extends over 16 amino acids. The V gene end was trimmed by 4 bases and the J gene end by 5 bases; junction bases not matched to a gene: 5.

The chain is built from TRBV19 and TRBJ1-6; the D is unclear. The CDR3 has 16 residues. The V end was cut by 10 bases, the J end by 7 bases, with 23 bases between. In germline, CDR1 is LNHDA, CDR2 SQIVND (reference sequence). The CDR3 nucleotides read TGTGCCACCAAGGACTATAAACTGACCTTAAATTCACCCCTCCACTTT. Its translation is CATKDYKLTLNSPLHF.

V and J are TRBV5-1 and TRBJ1-1; D remains unclear. The CDR3 loop spans 15 amino acids. The V and J ends lost 0 bases and 1 base respectively, with 10 bases between them. From germline, CDR1 is SGHRS and CDR2 YFSETQ. This CDR3 reads CASSLDVRPNTEAFF. Written as DNA, the CDR3 is TGCGCCAGCAGCTTGGATGTCAGGCCGAACACTGAAGCTTTCTTT.

Here the CDR3 reads CASSLGTVPSGANVLTF. The CDR3 nucleotides are TGTGCCAGCAGCTTAGGGACAGTCCCCTCTGGGGCCAACGTCCTGACTTTC. This chain links TRBV13 with TRBJ2-6; D possibly corresponds to TRBD1 (5 bases). The CDR3 extends over 17 amino acids. The germline gives CDR1 PRHDT, CDR2 FYEKMQ (reference sequence). V lost 0 bases to trimming and J lost 0 bases, with 9 bases between them. The complete variable domain, with remaining parts taken from reference TRBV13 and TRBJ2-6, reads AAGVIQSPRHLIKEKRETATLKCYPIPRHDTVYWYQQGPGQDPQFLISFYEKMQSDKGSIPDRFSAQQFSDYHSELNMSSLELGDSALYFCASSLGTVPSGANVLTFGAGSRLTVL.

The chain employs TRBV10-1 and TRBJ2-7; D gene unclear. Trimming removed 5 bases from V and 6 bases from J, with 17 bases in between. Germline-derived CDR1 and CDR2 are WNHNN and SYGVQD (reference sequence). The CDR3 spans 14 residues. The CDR3 loop is CASSWIWVFGEQYF. CDR3 in DNA: TGCGCCAGCAGTTGGATATGGGTGTTCGGCGAGCAGTACTTC.

The chain combines TRBV3-1 (or the pseudogene TRBV3-2) with TRBJ2-7; D remains ambiguous. In germline, CDR1 is LGHDT, CDR2 YNNKEL (reference sequence). The CDR3 contains 17 residues. V was shortened by 5 bases and J by 1 base, with 21 bases between the two germline ends. CDR3 coding DNA: TGTGCCAGCAGCAGTACAAGGGCCTCATACCGATCCTACGAGCAGTACTTC. Translating gives CASSSTRASYRSYEQYF.

This chain's CDR3 is CASSYLGVGNTEAFF. CDR3 DNA: TGTGCCAGCAGTTACCTCGGGGTGGGAAACACTGAAGCTTTCTTT. The chain uses TRBV6-6 and TRBJ1-1, with D uncertain. V was shortened by 2 bases and J by 2 bases, with 12 bases between the two germline ends. CDR3 length equals 15 residues. Looked up from germline, CDR1 is MNHNY and CDR2 is SVGAGI (reference sequence).

The gene calls are TRBV5-1 and TRBJ1-6; D is unclear. Trimming shortened V by 4 bases and J by 6 bases, and 11 bases separated the two germline ends. The CDR3 contains 14 residues. CDR1 and CDR2 (germline): SGHRS, YFSETQ. CDR3 protein: CASSLTVGNSPLHF. The CDR3 DNA reads TGCGCCAGCAGCCTCACAGTTGGTAATTCACCCCTCCACTTT. Full variable domain (outside the CDR3, taken from reference TRBV5-1 and TRBJ1-6): KAGVTQTPRYLIKTRGQQVTLSCSPISGHRSVSWYQQTPGQGLQFLFEYFSETQRNKGNFPGRFSGRQFSNSRSEMNVSTLELGDSALYLCASSLTVGNSPLHFGNGTRLTVT.